This T cell receptor beta chain was profiled in a study of TIL therapy for anti-PD-1-resistant metastatic lung cancer. Study details: Four tumors were EGFR-mutant and two were ALK-rearranged. Study-wide results and caveats: This highly selected cohort may not generalize to typical lung cancer patients.

Time point reported: pre-treatment sample, taken before nivolumab and TIL therapy. This was the immunoSEQ v3 assay. Libraries were sequenced to 2 million or so read pairs (survey) or roughly 5-6.5 million (deep). Profiled with immunoSEQ multiplex PCR; TCRdb holds only in-frame clones, not every one. The sample comprises about 52,000 clones, 70% to 85% of which are singletons, and roughly 5% rests with the top ten. Comments on this clone: The antigen is undetermined.

The sequenced sample was blood, obtained at baseline. The receptor was derived from a woman between 25 and 80 years old with non-small cell lung cancer.

The CDR3, as DNA: TGCGCCAGCAGCCAAGGGATGACAGGGGGTGCTGTCAGATTTCGTGAGCAGTACTTC. Its protein product is CASSQGMTGGAVRFREQYF. The V and J genes are TRBV4-1 and TRBJ2-7, with 9 bases that match TRBD1. The V gene's germline CDR1 is MGHRA and CDR2 YSYEKL. There are 19 residues in the CDR3. With 1 base clipped from V and 7 bases from J, the junction kept 20 bases outside the gene matches.